A single sample gave rise to the 18 T cell receptor beta chains below, sequenced in a study of shared clonotypes between healthy human individuals. Only in-frame clones appear in the TCRdb table, and some are missing; sequencing was by immunoSEQ multiplex PCR. In the table there are roughly 2,000,000 clones, about 94% of which are singletons. As defined, naive CD8 cells were CD45RO-negative and positively selected for CCR7, with terminally differentiated effector memory CD45RA+ cells excluded. Sequences were obtained from naive CD8+ T cells sorted from blood. The receptors were sampled from a man aged 18 to 30 in good health.

This chain connects TRBV29-1 to TRBJ2-5, with D possibly being TRBD1 or TRBD2 (5 bases each). V was trimmed by 3 bases and J by 5 bases, leaving 10 bases between them. From germline, CDR1 is SQVTM and CDR2 ANQGSEA. The CDR3 is made up of 12 amino acids. As DNA, the CDR3 is TGCAGCGTTGACCGAGGGGTGGAGACCCAGTACTTC. Translated, it gives CSVDRGVETQYF.

This clone was seen once. The chain links TRBV7-2 to TRBJ1-6; 7 nucleotides line up with TRBD1. V gave up 5 bases and J gave up 2 bases; unmatched junction bases: 9. This CDR3 is 17 amino acids long. CDR1 is SGHTA, CDR2 FQGNSA, per germline. CDR3 loop: CASSLQGQTTYNSPLHF. In DNA form, the CDR3 reads TGTGCCAGCAGCCTCCAGGGACAGACTACCTATAATTCACCCCTCCACTTT.

Comment on this clone: Other nucleotide sequences in the sample specify the same CDR3. V is TRBV9 and J is TRBJ2-7, with D possibly being TRBD2 (6 bases). The CDR3 runs to 14 residues. V was pared by 2 bases and J by 2 bases, with 11 bases between. From germline, CDR1 is SGDLS and CDR2 YYNGEE. The CDR3 nucleotides read TGTGCCAGCAGCGTCGGCCCGGGGGCCTACGAGCAGTACTTC. Amino acids: CASSVGPGAYEQYF.

DNA of the CDR3: TGTGCCATCAGCGAAGGGAGGGGAGAAAACGTCCTGACTTTC. Protein: CAISEGRGENVLTF. The genes are TRBV10-3 and TRBJ2-6; 7 positions agree with TRBD2. V was pared by 6 bases and J by 10 bases, with 9 bases of the junction left unmatched. The CDR3 runs to 14 residues. Germline lookup yields CDR1 ENHRY and CDR2 SYGVKD.

The gene calls are TRBV5-1 and TRBJ2-7; 9 bases agree with TRBD1. Trimming removed 8 bases from V and 6 bases from J; junction bases left unmatched: 9. The germline CDR1 and CDR2 sequences are SGHRS and YFSETQ. CDR3 size: 13 residues. The CDR3 sequence is CARPRDRVPEQYF. In DNA, the CDR3 is TGCGCCAGACCGAGGGACAGGGTCCCCGAGCAGTACTTC. The full variable domain, completed using reference TRBV5-1 and TRBJ2-7, is KAGVTQTPRYLIKTRGQQVTLSCSPISGHRSVSWYQQTPGQGLQFLFEYFSETQRNKGNFPGRFSGRQFSNSRSEMNVSTLELGDSALYLCARPRDRVPEQYFGPGTRLTVT.

V usage is TRBV4-1 and J usage is TRBJ1-2, with 9 bases fitting TRBD1. Germline assignment: CDR1 MGHRA and CDR2 YSYEKL. V lost 0 bases to trimming and J lost 4 bases; unmatched junction nucleotides: 12. There are 18 residues in the CDR3. CDR3 in amino acids: CASSQDRQGVEILYGYTF. Written as DNA, the CDR3 is TGCGCCAGCAGCCAAGATAGACAGGGGGTTGAGATTCTCTATGGCTACACCTTC.

The chain is built from TRBV5-6 and TRBJ2-7; the D is unclear. V lost 2 bases and J lost 2, with 11 bases in between. Germline V CDR1 and CDR2: SGHDT, YYEEEE. CDR3 length equals 14 residues. The CDR3 loop reads CASSLGDGAYEQYF. The CDR3 DNA follows: TGTGCCAGCAGCTTAGGTGACGGTGCCTACGAGCAGTACTTC.

The J gene is TRBJ2-2, the V gene TRBV2, with a tentative D call TRBD1 (6 bases). The CDR3 totals 12 residues. Trimming shortened V by 10 bases and J by 5 bases, and 11 bases separated the two germline ends. Per germline, CDR1 SNHLY and CDR2 FYNNEI. CDR3: CATLQGTGELFF. The CDR3, as DNA: TGTGCCACCCTACAGGGAACCGGGGAGCTGTTTTTT.

Of note for this clone: Within the sample, other DNA sequences also encode this same CDR3. The chain has TRBV7-9 and TRBJ2-5; possibly TRBD1 for D (7 bases). The DNA end lines up better with TRBJ2-7; the J call may be wrong. There are 12 residues in the CDR3. CDR1 and CDR2 from the germline V gene are SEHNR and FQNEAQ (reference sequence). CDR3 residues: CASSPQGGEQYF. DNA of the CDR3: TGTGCCAGCAGCCCCCAGGGGGGCGAGCAGTACTTC.

The chain employs TRBV6-6 and TRBJ1-1, with D possibly being TRBD1 (5 bases). The V gene lost 6 bases and the J gene lost 3 bases, with 20 bases spanning the gap. The CDR3 is made up of 16 amino acids. Germline-derived CDR1 and CDR2 are MNHNY and SVGAGI (reference sequence). CDR3 in amino acids: CASSLSAGTKDTEAFF. CDR3 DNA: TGTGCCAGCAGCCTATCCGCGGGGACGAAGGACACTGAAGCTTTCTTT.

This clone occurred once. The genes are TRBV6-6 and TRBJ1-1; D possibly corresponds to TRBD1 (5 bases). Germline V gene lookup returns CDR1 MNHNY and CDR2 SVGAGI (reference sequence). CDR3 length: 12 amino acids. Trimming pared 6 bases from V and 2 bases from J, leaving 7 bases between. The CDR3 spells CASRRDNTEAFF. The CDR3, as DNA: TGTGCCAGCAGACGGGACAACACTGAAGCTTTCTTT.

This clone was counted a single time. V gene TRBV5-6 combines with J gene TRBJ2-7; 7 bases are a match to TRBD2. J lost 5 bases, V lost 5 bases, and 13 bases had no gene match. This CDR3 region has 15 residues. Germline assignment: CDR1 SGHDT and CDR2 YYEEEE. CDR3 sequence (DNA): TGTGCCAGCAGTTCGACTGGGGAGGGCCTCAACGAGCAGTACTTC. Residues: CASSSTGEGLNEQYF. Looking up the rest from reference TRBV5-6 and TRBJ2-7 gives the full variable domain: DAGVTQSPTHLIKTRGQQVTLRCSPKSGHDTVSWYQQALGQGPQFIFQYYEEEERQRGNFPDRFSGHQFPNYSSELNVNALLLGDSALYLCASSSTGEGLNEQYFGPGTRLTVT.

The chain combines TRBV30 with TRBJ1-2, with 7 bases fitting TRBD1. The CDR3 is 13 residues long. V shed 3 bases and J 7 bases; nucleotides not matched to a gene: 8. Germline V gene lookup returns CDR1 GTSNPN and CDR2 SVGIG (reference sequence). The CDR3 DNA follows: TGTGCCTGGAGAGATACAGGGGTCGGTGGCTACACCTTC. This codes for CAWRDTGVGGYTF.

The V call is TRBV5-6, the J call TRBJ1-2; no reliable D call. Germline V gene sequence: CDR1 SGHDT, CDR2 YYEEEE. Deletions cut 1 base from V and 7 bases from J, with 8 bases between. This CDR3 is built from 12 residues. CDR3 residues: CASSLSDTGYTF. In DNA form, the CDR3 reads TGTGCCAGCAGCTTGTCCGATACTGGCTACACCTTC.

The V and J genes are TRBV5-4 and TRBJ1-1, with D maybe TRBD1 (5 bases). V lost 2 bases to trimming and J lost 6 bases, with 11 bases between them. The germline gives CDR1 SGHNT, CDR2 YYREEE (reference sequence). This CDR3 has 13 residues. CDR3 coding DNA: TGTGCCAGCAGCTTTCAGGGCAATTCTGAAGCTTTCTTT. Translation gives CASSFQGNSEAFF.

V gene TRBV6-5 combines with J gene TRBJ2-5; maybe TRBD1 (5 bases). The CDR3 extends over 14 amino acids. Germline V gives CDR1 MNHEY, CDR2 SVGAGI. Trimming removed 2 bases at V and 4 bases at J, with 11 bases between. The CDR3 DNA is TGTGCCAGCAGTTACCAAGGGGAACTAGAGACCCAGTACTTC. Its protein is CASSYQGELETQYF.

V and J are TRBV28 and TRBJ1-2; D is ambiguous. Germline lookup yields CDR1 MDHEN and CDR2 SYDVKM. V lost 5 bases and J lost 2, with 21 bases in between. The length of the CDR3 is 17 residues. Here the CDR3 DNA reads TGTGCCAGCAGTCCGTCGGCGCCCTCTGATTCGAACTATGGCTACACCTTC. As protein: CASSPSAPSDSNYGYTF.

The chain couples TRBV10-3 to TRBJ1-2; no firm D call. The germline CDR1 and CDR2 sequences are ENHRY and SYGVKD. Trimming took 1 base from V and 1 from J, leaving 16 bases between them. This CDR3 has 17 amino acids. As DNA, the CDR3 is TGTGCCATCAGTGAGTTGATAGGGAAGTCCCTTAACTATGGCTACACCTTC. It codes for CAISELIGKSLNYGYTF.